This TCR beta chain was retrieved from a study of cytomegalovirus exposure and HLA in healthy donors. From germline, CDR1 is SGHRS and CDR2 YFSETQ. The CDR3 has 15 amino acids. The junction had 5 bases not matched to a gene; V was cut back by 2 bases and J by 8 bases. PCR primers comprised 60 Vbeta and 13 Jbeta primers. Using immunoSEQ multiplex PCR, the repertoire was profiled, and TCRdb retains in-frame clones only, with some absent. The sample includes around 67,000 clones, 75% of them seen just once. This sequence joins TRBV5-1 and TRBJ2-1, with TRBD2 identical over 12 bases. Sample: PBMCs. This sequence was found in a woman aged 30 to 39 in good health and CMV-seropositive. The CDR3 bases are TGCGCCAGCAGCTTACGGACTAGCGGGACGCATGAGCAGTTCTTC. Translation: CASSLRTSGTHEQFF.